Following are 30 T cell receptor beta chains from one sample sequenced in a study of post-analysis software for immune sequencing data. Broader study findings: Several TRBV segments (TRBV5-6, TRBV5-1 and TRBV20-1 among them) occurred more frequently in patients than in controls.

Unique molecular identifiers were present in the TCR beta cDNA libraries. TCRdb analysed the PCR reads with MiXCR anew, one entry per CDR3 protein. The data hold some 690,000 distinct CDR3 sequences, with 55% to 60% observed a single time. Their target antigens are unknown. The sequencing sample was made of blood. These receptors originate from a girl aged 2 to 10 with multiple sclerosis.

The rearrangement links TRBV7-2 to TRBJ1-2; 8 nucleotides line up with TRBD1. Germline V gene data show CDR1 as SGHTA and CDR2 as FQGNSA. Losses at the gene ends were 2 bases for V and 1 base for J; bases not matched to a gene: 12. This CDR3 comprises 18 residues. This CDR3 is CASSLWTGPDENNYGYTF. As DNA, the CDR3 is TGTGCCAGCAGCTTATGGACAGGGCCCGACGAGAATAACTATGGCTACACCTTC.

The chain links TRBV7-2 to TRBJ1-5; 9 bases agree with TRBD1. Germline V gene lookup returns CDR1 SGHTA and CDR2 FQGNSA. The V gene end was trimmed by 5 bases and the J gene end by 9 bases; junction bases not matched to a gene: 5. CDR3 length equals 13 residues. CDR3 nucleotide sequence: TGTGCCAGCAGCCGGGACAGGGAGGGGCCCCAGCATTTT. It encodes CASSRDREGPQHF.

This clonotype turned up a few times. V usage is TRBV12-3 or TRBV12-4 and J usage is TRBJ2-5; TRBD1 aligns across 9 bases. V trimming: 5 bases; J trimming: 1 base; junction bases outside the gene matches: 2. The CDR3 runs 14 residues. The CDR3 DNA sequence: TGTGCCAGCAGTCGGGACAGGGTCCAAGAGACCCAGTACTTC. The encoded protein is CASSRDRVQETQYF.

Here the CDR3 DNA reads TGCGCCAGCAGCCCAAGACAGGGCTACAATGAGCAGTTCTTC. Translation gives CASSPRQGYNEQFF. The chain is built from TRBV5-1 and TRBJ2-1; 7 bases match TRBD1. The CDR3 runs to 14 residues. V dropped 4 bases and J dropped 3; count of bases not matched to a gene: 4. Germline CDR1 SGHRS, CDR2 YFSETQ.

The gene calls are TRBV20-1 and TRBJ2-1; D unclear. The CDR3 consists of 14 residues. CDR1 is DFQATT and CDR2 is SNEGSKA in the germline V gene (reference sequence). The germline V and J ends were trimmed by 3 bases and 0 bases, with 9 bases remaining between them. The CDR3 coding sequence is TGCAGTGCTAGCGTGGGAAGCTCCTACAATGAGCAGTTCTTC. Translation: CSASVGSSYNEQFF.

V is TRBV5-1 and J is TRBJ2-5, with 9 bases that match TRBD1. The assigned J gene may be wrong: the sequence end matches TRBJ2-7 better. Looked up from germline, CDR1 is SGHRS and CDR2 is YFSETQ. There are 14 residues in the CDR3. CDR3 DNA sequence: TGCGCCAGCAGCTTGGAACAGGGGGCGGGCGAGCAGTACTTC. Translating gives CASSLEQGAGEQYF.

This clonotype was detected only a few times. V gene TRBV7-8 combines with J gene TRBJ2-3; D possibly matches TRBD1 or TRBD2 (5 bases each). This CDR3 spans 14 amino acids. V gave up 3 bases and J gave up 6 bases, with 13 bases separating them. Germline CDR1 is SGHVS and CDR2 is FQNEAQ. The CDR3 DNA follows: TGTGCCAGCAGCTTGGGGACCCGGAGCGATACGCAGTATTTT. Translating it yields CASSLGTRSDTQYF. Drawing the rest from reference TRBV7-8 and TRBJ2-3, the complete variable domain is GAGVSQSPRYKVAKRGQDVALRCDPISGHVSLFWYQQALGQGPEFLTYFQNEAQLDKSGLPSDRFFAERPEGSVSTLKIQRTQQEDSAVYLCASSLGTRSDTQYFGPGTRLTVL.

This clonotype was picked up a small number of times. This sequence joins TRBV12-3 or TRBV12-4 and TRBJ2-3; D possibly corresponds to TRBD1 (6 bases). The V gene lost 6 bases and the J gene lost 4 bases, with 23 bases spanning the gap. The CDR3 totals 17 residues. In nucleotides, the CDR3 is TGTGCCAGCAGAACATCCGGGGCAGGGGAGTTTTCAGATACGCAGTATTTT. Translated: CASRTSGAGEFSDTQYF.

This clonotype was seen a few times. The chain employs TRBV7-2 and TRBJ2-5; the match to TRBD2 covers 13 bases. The CDR3 contains 15 residues. The germline V gene encodes CDR1 SGHTA and CDR2 FQGNSA. V gave up 5 bases and J gave up 5 bases; unmatched junction bases: 5. The CDR3 DNA reads TGTGCCAGCAGCCCGACTAGCGGGGGGTGGGAGACCCAGTACTTC. Translation gives CASSPTSGGWETQYF.

The chain carries TRBV29-1 and TRBJ2-3; 11 nucleotides agree with TRBD2. The CDR3 has 16 amino acids. Germline lookup yields CDR1 SQVTM and CDR2 ANQGSEA. The V segment lost 3 bases and the J segment 5 bases; nucleotides outside the gene matches: 10. The CDR3 DNA sequence: TGCAGCGTTGAGACTAGCGGGACCGTCCGAATAGATACGCAGTATTTT. Translating it yields CSVETSGTVRIDTQYF.

About this clonotype: A read error may account for a junction end that differs from germline. This chain links TRBV12-5 with TRBJ1-5; D is undetermined. There are 21 residues in the CDR3. Germline V gene data show CDR1 as LGHNT and CDR2 as FRNRAP. For the CDR3, the DNA is TGTGCTAGTGGTCCCGCGGAGAAATTTCAACGAAGACCGACGAGCAATCAGCCTCAGCATTTT. Residues: CASGPAEKFQRRPTSNQPQHF.

V usage is TRBV12-3 or TRBV12-4 and J usage is TRBJ1-5; 10 bases are a match to TRBD1. The V and J ends lost 3 bases and 3 bases, in that order; junction bases with no gene match: 2. The CDR3 extends over 15 amino acids. The CDR3 DNA sequence: TGTGCCAGCAGTTTGGACAGGGGGGCCAATCAGCCCCAGCATTTT. This encodes CASSLDRGANQPQHF.

This clonotype was observed once. This rearrangement joins TRBV7-2 to TRBJ2-1; 9 bases fit TRBD1. The length of the CDR3 is 16 residues. V was pared by 5 bases and J by 7 bases, with 12 bases of the junction left unmatched. CDR1 is SGHTA, CDR2 FQGNSA, per germline. In DNA, the CDR3 is TGTGCCAGCAGCATCGCAACAGGGGGCGCGAAAAATGAGCAGTTCTTC. Protein sequence: CASSIATGGAKNEQFF.

The J gene is TRBJ1-6, the V gene TRBV12-3 or TRBV12-4; TRBD1 matches 9 bases. There are 15 residues in the CDR3. Unmatched junction bases numbered 8, after V lost 5 bases and J lost 9 bases. CDR3 amino acids: CASSAGQGGISPLHF. Here the CDR3 DNA reads TGTGCCAGCAGTGCGGGACAGGGAGGAATTTCACCCCTCCACTTT.

This chain uses TRBV11-2 with TRBJ2-3, with TRBD1 as a possible D gene (6 bases). The CDR3 loop spans 16 amino acids. Germline V gene data show CDR1 as SGHAT and CDR2 as FQNNGV. The V end lost 4 bases, the J end lost 2 bases, and 16 bases lay between the germline ends. This CDR3 is CASSWGRGEFTDTQYF. The DNA for the CDR3 is TGTGCCAGCAGCTGGGGCAGGGGTGAATTCACAGATACGCAGTATTTT.

The rearrangement joins TRBV30 to TRBJ2-7; D is undetermined. This CDR3 comprises 13 residues. Trimming took off 5 bases at V and 6 bases at J, with 17 bases between the two ends. The germline CDR1 and CDR2 sequences are GTSNPN and SVGIG (reference sequence). CDR3 DNA: TGTGCCTGGGGTAGGCGGCAGCTTGGCGAGCAGTACTTC. This sequence encodes CAWGRRQLGEQYF. Together with reference TRBV30 and TRBJ2-7, the CDR3 gives the full variable domain: SQTIHQWPATLVQPVGSPLSLECTVEGTSNPNLYWYRQAAGRGLQLLFYSVGIGQISSEVPQNLSASRPQDRQFILSSKKLLLSDSGFYLCAWGRRQLGEQYFGPGTRLTVT.

The genes are TRBV7-2 and TRBJ2-3, with D hard to call. The V end lost 1 base, the J end lost 4 bases, and 9 bases lay between the germline ends. Germline V CDR1 and CDR2: SGHTA, FQGNSA. This CDR3 has 14 residues. The CDR3 loop reads CASSLGQEADTQYF. In DNA, the CDR3 is TGTGCCAGCAGCTTAGGGCAGGAAGCAGATACGCAGTATTTT. Filled out from reference TRBV7-2 and TRBJ2-3, the complete variable domain reads GAGVSQSPSNKVTEKGKDVELRCDPISGHTALYWYRQSLGQGLEFLIYFQGNSAPDKSGLPSDRFSAERTGGSVSTLTIQRTQQEDSAVYLCASSLGQEADTQYFGPGTRLTVL.

V and J are TRBV20-1 and TRBJ2-1, with TRBD2 matching 14 bases. Losses at the gene ends were 5 bases for V and 8 bases for J; bases not matched to a gene: 5. Germline V gives CDR1 DFQATT, CDR2 SNEGSKA (reference sequence). The CDR3 totals 14 residues. CDR3 protein: CSAQGLAGVYEQFF. The CDR3 DNA follows: TGCAGTGCTCAGGGACTAGCGGGAGTATATGAGCAGTTCTTC.

The chain combines TRBV6-5 with TRBJ1-2, with D perhaps matching TRBD1 (6 bases). Germline loops: CDR1 MNHEY, CDR2 SVGAGI. The CDR3 has 17 amino acids. V lost 0 bases and J 2 bases, leaving 16 bases between the germline ends. The CDR3 spells CASSYSIGDGGNYGYTF. The CDR3 DNA sequence: TGTGCCAGCAGTTACTCAATTGGAGACGGGGGCAACTATGGCTACACCTTC.

This chain uses TRBV4-2 with TRBJ1-5; perhaps TRBD1 as D (5 bases). CDR3 length: 19 amino acids. The germline V gene encodes CDR1 LGHNA and CDR2 YNFKEQ. V was clipped by 0 bases and J by 2 bases, with 20 bases between them. The CDR3 region has the DNA TGTGCCAGCAGCCAAGATAGGGTCACGGGGGGGGTGGGCAATCAGCCCCAGCATTTT. It yields the protein CASSQDRVTGGVGNQPQHF.

On this clonotype itself: A junction end diverges from the germline sequence, so it may reflect a read error. The V call is TRBV2, the J call TRBJ1-2; D uncertain. Germline-derived CDR1 and CDR2 are SNHLY and FYNNEI. This CDR3 spans 12 amino acids. The CDR3 region is CTSSVLDYGYTF. The CDR3 coding sequence is TGTACCAGCAGTGTCCTGGACTATGGCTACACCTTC.

Of note for this clonotype: The junction departs from germline at one end; a sequencing error may be responsible. The chain uses TRBV5-5 and TRBJ1-2; TRBD1 matches 7 bases. This CDR3 contains 17 residues. Germline assignment: CDR1 SGHKS and CDR2 YYEKEE (reference sequence). The CDR3 region has the DNA TGTGCCAGCAGCTCGAGGGGGGACAGTCCTTTTGGGGTTGGCTGCACCTTC. This gives the protein CASSSRGDSPFGVGCTF.

The chain couples TRBV6-5 to TRBJ1-6; 7 bases match TRBD1. The CDR3 totals 13 residues. CDR1 is MNHEY, CDR2 SVGAGI, per germline. With 6 bases clipped from V and 10 bases from J, the junction kept 6 bases outside the gene matches. The CDR3 protein is CASSTGVGSPLHF. The CDR3 coding sequence is TGTGCCAGCAGCACAGGGGTTGGGTCACCCCTCCACTTT.

The chain uses TRBV5-1 and TRBJ2-3; D ambiguous. This CDR3 is built from 14 residues. V dropped 0 bases and J dropped 6 bases, with 11 bases sitting between them. Per germline, CDR1 SGHRS and CDR2 YFSETQ. CDR3 bases: TGCGCCAGCAGCTTGGCGGTGGAAGGGGATACGCAGTATTTT. It translates to CASSLAVEGDTQYF.

The CDR3 DNA follows: TGTGCCAGCATCTCGGACCGAGATGGCTACACCTTC. Its protein product is CASISDRDGYTF. The rearrangement uses TRBV5-6 and TRBJ1-2, with unresolved D. The V and J ends lost 6 bases and 6 bases respectively, with 12 bases between them. CDR1 and CDR2 (germline): SGHDT, YYEEEE. This CDR3 is built from 12 residues.

The chain is built from TRBV12-3 or TRBV12-4 and TRBJ1-2; no reliable D call. Trimming took off 3 bases at V and 5 bases at J, with 10 bases between the two ends. CDR3 size: 13 residues. The CDR3 region has the DNA TGTGCCAGCAGTTTTGAGGGTTCGTATGGCTACACCTTC. Translating it yields CASSFEGSYGYTF.

In regard to this clonotype: At one end the junction does not follow the germline gene, possibly because of a read error. The chain recombines TRBV29-1 with TRBJ2-7; 8 bases fit TRBD1. Germline CDR1 and CDR2: SQVTM and ANQGSEA. There are 13 residues in the CDR3. CDR3 loop: CSVPKRGNRGKFF. CDR3 DNA sequence: TGCAGCGTCCCCAAGAGGGGAAACAGGGGGAAGTTCTTC.

This clonotype was counted between two and nine times. The CDR3 DNA is TGCGCCAGCAGCCAACTTGTCGGGAGCGAGACCCAGTACTTC. It is translated as CASSQLVGSETQYF. V usage is TRBV4-1 and J usage is TRBJ2-5; perhaps TRBD2 as D (6 bases). Germline V gives CDR1 MGHRA, CDR2 YSYEKL. V lost 2 bases and J 5 bases, leaving 12 bases between the germline ends. This CDR3 is built from 14 residues.

The rearrangement joins TRBV6-2 or TRBV6-3 to TRBJ2-7, with D tentatively TRBD1 (6 bases). Trimming pared 2 bases from V and 2 bases from J, leaving 16 bases between. There are 16 residues in the CDR3. Germline CDR1 and CDR2: MNHEY and SVGEGT. The CDR3 sequence: CASSYAYREPTYEQYF. The CDR3 DNA sequence: TGTGCCAGCAGTTACGCATACAGGGAGCCCACCTACGAGCAGTACTTC.

The chain uses TRBV20-1 and TRBJ2-3, with 7 bases fitting TRBD2. J was trimmed by 5 bases and V by 6 bases; bases with no gene match: 8. The germline V gene has CDR1 DFQATT and CDR2 SNEGSKA (reference sequence). This CDR3 contains 13 residues. CDR3 in amino acids: CSASGRVGDTQYF. Written as DNA, the CDR3 is TGCAGTGCAAGTGGGAGGGTAGGAGATACGCAGTATTTT.